Shown below are 20 T cell receptor beta chains from a single sample sequenced in a study of CD8 T cells in Susac syndrome. Reverse transcription of roughly 0.45 to 1 ug RNA used random hexamers. TCRdb used MiXCR to reprocess the immunoSEQ multiplex PCR reads, holding one entry per CDR3 protein. The sample records more than 100,000 distinct CDR3 sequences, around 94% being singletons. The sample was CD8+ T cells from PBMCs. Every receptor here comes from a human donor with Susac syndrome.

This chain links TRBV18 with TRBJ2-3; perhaps TRBD2 as D (5 bases). The CDR3 runs to 15 residues. Germline loops: CDR1 KGHSH, CDR2 LQKENI. With 1 base removed from V and 2 bases from J, the gap between germline ends came to 10 bases. The CDR3 nucleotides read TGTGCCAGCTCACCACTCCTCGGGGACACAGATACGCAGTATTTT. Residues: CASSPLLGDTDTQYF.

The chain couples TRBV23-1 to TRBJ2-2; D is possibly TRBD1 (5 bases). TRBV23-1 is noted as an ORF with a role that remains uncertain. CDR3 size: 12 residues. Between the trimmed V and J ends, which lost 8 bases and 3 bases, there was a span of 7 bases. The CDR3 sequence is CASGRDTGELFF. The CDR3 DNA is TGCGCCAGCGGCAGGGACACCGGGGAGCTGTTTTTT.

A few counts support this clonotype. The chain links TRBV5-4 to TRBJ2-1; D might be TRBD1 (6 bases). The germline CDR1 and CDR2 sequences are SGHNT and YYREEE (reference sequence). The CDR3 consists of 13 residues. Trimming took 0 bases from V and 7 from J, leaving 8 bases between them. DNA for the CDR3: TGTGCCAGCAGCTTGGGCCAGGGGAATGAGCAGTTCTTC. Encoded protein: CASSLGQGNEQFF.

The CDR3 DNA is TGTGCCAGCAGTAGAGGGGACGAGCAGTACTTC. This translates into CASSRGDEQYF. The genes are TRBV13 and TRBJ2-7; D may match TRBD1 or TRBD2 (5 bases each). Germline CDR1 is PRHDT and CDR2 is FYEKMQ (reference sequence). V was clipped by 6 bases and J by 5 bases, with 8 bases between them. The CDR3 consists of 11 residues.

This clonotype was seen once. This chain connects TRBV15 to TRBJ1-2, with D perhaps TRBD1 (6 bases). The CDR3 is 15 amino acids. Germline CDR1 reads LNHNV; CDR2 reads YYDKDF (reference sequence). Trimming cost V 0 bases and J 1 base, with 9 bases left between them. The CDR3 region is CATSREQGINYGYTF. Here the CDR3 DNA reads TGTGCCACCAGCAGAGAACAGGGAATTAACTATGGCTACACCTTC.

The CDR3 DNA reads as TGCGCCAGCAGTGAAGACGGGGTCTCCCAAGAGACCCAGTACTTC. This gives the protein CASSEDGVSQETQYF. The chain employs TRBV10-2 and TRBJ2-5, with a tentative D call TRBD2 (5 bases). The germline CDR1 and CDR2 sequences are WSHSY and SAAADI. Trimming removed 3 bases at V and 1 base at J, with 12 bases between. The CDR3 is 15 amino acids.

The J gene is TRBJ2-1, the V gene TRBV2; maybe TRBD2 (5 bases). Germline CDR1 SNHLY, CDR2 FYNNEI. The CDR3 totals 15 residues. Trimming stripped 6 bases from V and 1 base from J, with 13 bases between. The chain's CDR3 is CASREDDRSYNEQFF. DNA for the CDR3: TGTGCCAGCAGGGAGGACGATAGATCCTACAATGAGCAGTTCTTC.

The chain carries TRBV11-2 and TRBJ2-3, with D perhaps matching TRBD2 (5 bases). V dropped 1 base and J dropped 0 bases, with 11 bases sitting between them. The CDR3 has 16 residues. Germline lookup yields CDR1 SGHAT and CDR2 FQNNGV. CDR3 protein: CASSLVYGVSTDTQYF. In nucleotides, the CDR3 is TGTGCCAGCAGCTTAGTGTACGGGGTCAGCACAGATACGCAGTATTTT.

The chain combines TRBV14 with TRBJ1-2; a possible D gene is TRBD1 (6 bases). In germline, CDR1 is SGHDN, CDR2 FVKESK. V was trimmed by 3 bases and J by 7 bases, leaving 24 bases between them. The CDR3 runs 17 residues. In DNA, the CDR3 is TGTGCCAGCAGCCAGGAGATAGGCCCCTACAGGGAGCGTGGCTACACCTTC. Protein product: CASSQEIGPYRERGYTF. Complete variable domain (other parts from reference TRBV14 and TRBJ1-2): EAGVTQFPSHSVIEKGQTVTLRCDPISGHDNLYWYRRVMGKEIKFLLHFVKESKQDESGMPNNRFLAERTGGTYSTLKVQPAELEDSGVYFCASSQEIGPYRERGYTFGSGTRLTVV.

The chain couples TRBV30 to TRBJ2-7; TRBD1 matches 7 bases. The germline CDR1 and CDR2 sequences are GTSNPN and SVGIG (reference sequence). This CDR3 region has 17 residues. Trimming took 0 bases from V and 3 from J; bases not matched to a gene: 14. CDR3 DNA: TGTGCCTGGAGTGTTAAAACCCGGGACAGATTTTTCTACGAGCAGTACTTC. Protein: CAWSVKTRDRFFYEQYF. Drawing the rest from reference TRBV30 and TRBJ2-7, the complete variable domain is SQTIHQWPATLVQPVGSPLSLECTVEGTSNPNLYWYRQAAGRGLQLLFYSVGIGQISSEVPQNLSASRPQDRQFILSSKKLLLSDSGFYLCAWSVKTRDRFFYEQYFGPGTRLTVT.

V and J are TRBV20-1 and TRBJ1-5; D perhaps matches TRBD1 (6 bases). CDR1 and CDR2 from the germline V gene are DFQATT and SNEGSKA (reference sequence). Trimming shortened V by 4 bases and J by 6 bases, and 13 bases separated the two germline ends. The CDR3 has 13 amino acids. This CDR3 reads CSATQGLGQPQHF. The CDR3 region has the DNA TGCAGTGCTACCCAGGGGCTCGGTCAGCCCCAGCATTTT.

This sequence joins TRBV30 and TRBJ2-7, with D perhaps matching TRBD1 or TRBD2 (5 bases each). V lost 5 bases and J lost 7, with 21 bases in between. In germline, CDR1 is GTSNPN, CDR2 SVGIG (reference sequence). There are 14 residues in the CDR3. The CDR3 DNA follows: TGTGCCTGGTCGGTGGGGGATACTTTCGGGGAGCAGTACTTC. Encoded protein: CAWSVGDTFGEQYF. Drawing the rest from reference TRBV30 and TRBJ2-7, the complete variable domain is SQTIHQWPATLVQPVGSPLSLECTVEGTSNPNLYWYRQAAGRGLQLLFYSVGIGQISSEVPQNLSASRPQDRQFILSSKKLLLSDSGFYLCAWSVGDTFGEQYFGPGTRLTVT.

The chain carries TRBV5-4 and TRBJ2-5; possible D gene TRBD2, 5 bases. Per germline, CDR1 SGHNT and CDR2 YYREEE (reference sequence). The CDR3 is 16 residues long. V lost 0 bases to trimming and J lost 5 bases, with 17 bases between them. CDR3 loop: CASSLEAADFWETQYF. For the CDR3, the DNA is TGTGCCAGCAGCTTGGAGGCAGCGGACTTCTGGGAGACCCAGTACTTC.

J is TRBJ1-1 and V is TRBV4-3; D might be TRBD1 (5 bases). This CDR3 contains 15 residues. V lost 4 bases to trimming and J lost 4 bases, with 16 bases between them. Germline lookup yields CDR1 LGHNA and CDR2 YSLEER. For the CDR3, the DNA is TGCGCCAGCAGCCTCTTCTTGTCAGGGAGCACTGAAGCTTTCTTT. It is translated as CASSLFLSGSTEAFF.

The chain uses TRBV7-9 and TRBJ2-7; D gene unclear. Germline values: CDR1 SEHNR, CDR2 FQNEAQ (reference sequence). Deletions cut 4 bases from V and 2 bases from J, with 15 bases between. This CDR3 has 15 amino acids. The CDR3 nucleotides are TGTGCCAGCAGCTCTGGGCTAGAGATGACCTACGAGCAGTACTTC. Its translation is CASSSGLEMTYEQYF.

The CDR3 is CASGQLFTNTGELFF. The DNA of the CDR3 is TGTGCCAGCGGACAGTTATTTACTAACACCGGGGAGCTGTTTTTT. The chain links TRBV19 to TRBJ2-2; perhaps TRBD1 as D (6 bases). Germline values: CDR1 LNHDA, CDR2 SQIVND (reference sequence). This CDR3 spans 15 amino acids. Between the trimmed V and J ends, which lost 9 bases and 2 bases, there was a span of 16 bases.

J is TRBJ1-1 and V is TRBV3-1; 7 nucleotides line up with TRBD1. The V segment lost 6 bases and the J segment 4 bases; nucleotides outside the gene matches: 5. The CDR3 length is 13 residues. Germline V gene lookup returns CDR1 LGHDT and CDR2 YNNKEL (reference sequence). CDR3 region: CASSIPGGTEAFF. In DNA form, the CDR3 reads TGTGCCAGCAGTATCCCAGGGGGCACTGAAGCTTTCTTT.

The rearrangement joins TRBV20-1 to TRBJ2-7; TRBD1 matches 7 bases. Germline V gene sequence: CDR1 DFQATT, CDR2 SNEGSKA (reference sequence). V trimming: 6 bases; J trimming: 5 bases; junction bases outside the gene matches: 10. The CDR3 extends over 13 amino acids. CDR3 sequence (DNA): TGCAGTGCCCTTTCGACAGGGTCCCACGAGCAGTACTTC. This gives the protein CSALSTGSHEQYF.

The CDR3 DNA sequence: TGTGCCAGCAGCCCCCTCCCAGGGACGAACACTGAAGCTTTCTTT. Residues: CASSPLPGTNTEAFF. This chain uses TRBV9 with TRBJ1-1, with D possibly matching TRBD1 (5 bases). V lost 4 bases and J lost 1, with 14 bases in between. The CDR3 spans 15 residues. Germline V gene lookup returns CDR1 SGDLS and CDR2 YYNGEE.

V and J are TRBV30 and TRBJ2-1; D is ambiguous. The CDR3 consists of 15 residues. Germline CDR1 is GTSNPN and CDR2 is SVGIG (reference sequence). V lost 0 bases and J 7 bases, leaving 16 bases between the germline ends. DNA of the CDR3: TGTGCCTGGAGTGTACTGAGTAATCCACAGAATGAGCAGTTCTTC. It yields the protein CAWSVLSNPQNEQFF.